Listed here are 21 T cell receptor beta chains from one sample, sequenced in a study of shared clonotypes between healthy human individuals. Generated by immunoSEQ multiplex PCR, the TCRdb table keeps only in-frame clones and is missing some. There are some 2.4 million clones in the sample; approximately 93% occur only once, and around 0.4% lies in the top ten. The source material was naive CD4+ T cells from PBMCs. Subset reported: CD45RA+ positively selected. The source of these receptors is a man in his late teens or twenties in good health. Some clones in this sample may be carry-over from other donors' samples.

The V and J genes are TRBV4-2 and TRBJ2-2, with 9 bases lining up with TRBD2. The CDR3 sequence is 17 residues long. The V gene end was trimmed by 0 bases and the J gene end by 5 bases; junction bases not matched to a gene: 7. CDR1 is LGHNA, CDR2 YNFKEQ, per germline. CDR3 in amino acids: CASSQDGLAGLTGELFF. DNA for the CDR3: TGTGCCAGCAGCCAAGATGGGCTAGCGGGACTTACCGGGGAGCTGTTTTTT.

V gene TRBV11-2 combines with J gene TRBJ2-7; D may correspond to TRBD1 or TRBD2 (5 bases each). This CDR3 has 14 residues. Germline V gene lookup returns CDR1 SGHAT and CDR2 FQNNGV. Trimming stripped 5 bases from V and 2 bases from J, with 13 bases between. This CDR3 reads CASSVVGDPYEQYF. Here the CDR3 DNA reads TGTGCCAGCAGCGTAGTAGGGGACCCCTACGAGCAGTACTTC.

In regard to this clone: Within the sample, other DNA sequences also encode this same CDR3. The chain has TRBV10-3 and TRBJ2-2; possibly TRBD1 for D (5 bases). The germline V and J ends were trimmed by 5 bases and 4 bases, with 8 bases remaining between them. The CDR3 extends over 13 amino acids. In germline, CDR1 is ENHRY, CDR2 SYGVKD. CDR3 protein: CAISQGSTGELFF. DNA of the CDR3: TGTGCCATCAGTCAGGGTAGCACCGGGGAGCTGTTTTTT.

This chain links TRBV30 with TRBJ2-7, with 9 bases identical to TRBD1. Trimming removed 3 bases from V and 5 bases from J; junction bases left unmatched: 8. Germline V gene data show CDR1 as GTSNPN and CDR2 as SVGIG (reference sequence). The CDR3 totals 14 residues. The CDR3 DNA reads TGTGCCTGGAGCGGCGGGACAGGGAGTAACGAGCAGTACTTC. As protein: CAWSGGTGSNEQYF.

The genes are TRBV5-5 and TRBJ1-1; 9 bases align to TRBD1. V gave up 4 bases and J gave up 4 bases; unmatched junction bases: 11. This CDR3 is 16 amino acids long. Germline V CDR1 and CDR2: SGHKS, YYEKEE (reference sequence). The CDR3 coding sequence is TGTGCCAGCAGCCCAACCGGGACAGGGTTAAGCACTGAAGCTTTCTTT. It codes for CASSPTGTGLSTEAFF. Full variable domain (rest looked up from reference TRBV5-5 and TRBJ1-1): DAGVTQSPTHLIKTRGQQVTLRCSPISGHKSVSWYQQVLGQGPQFIFQYYEKEERGRGNFPDRFSARQFPNYSSELNVNALLLGDSALYLCASSPTGTGLSTEAFFGQGTRLTVV.

In nucleotides, the CDR3 is TGCGCCAGCAGCTCGCAGGACAGGCGCCAGGAGACCCAGTACTTC. Protein: CASSSQDRRQETQYF. The chain employs TRBV5-1 and TRBJ2-5, with 7 bases lining up with TRBD1. The CDR3 is 15 residues long. Trimming at V came to 3 bases and at J to 5 bases, leaving 10 bases not matched to a gene. The germline V gene has CDR1 SGHRS and CDR2 YFSETQ.

The chain couples TRBV28 to TRBJ2-3; 10 bases match TRBD2. CDR3 length: 16 amino acids. The V gene's germline CDR1 is MDHEN and CDR2 SYDVKM. V lost 5 bases to trimming and J lost 2 bases; unmatched junction nucleotides: 7. The CDR3 DNA reads TGTGCCAGCAGTGGGAGCGGGAGGGCCTTCACAGATACGCAGTATTTT. Translating it yields CASSGSGRAFTDTQYF.

The chain couples TRBV2 to TRBJ2-5; 12 nucleotides line up with TRBD2. The CDR3 is 16 residues long. The trim removed 6 bases at V and 3 bases at J, leaving 8 bases unmatched. In germline, CDR1 is SNHLY, CDR2 FYNNEI. CDR3 sequence reads: CASRLPLAGGEETQYF. The CDR3 DNA is TGTGCCAGCAGGCTACCTCTAGCGGGAGGGGAAGAGACCCAGTACTTC. The variable domain in full, completed from reference TRBV2 and TRBJ2-5, reads EPEVTQTPSHQVTQMGQEVILRCVPISNHLYFYWYRQILGQKVEFLVSFYNNEISEKSEIFDDQFSVERPDGSNFTLKIRSTKLEDSAMYFCASRLPLAGGEETQYFGPGTRLLVL.

The gene calls are TRBV7-2 and TRBJ2-5; a possible D gene is TRBD2 (5 bases). CDR1 and CDR2 from the germline V gene are SGHTA and FQGNSA. This CDR3 has 14 residues. Deletions cut 3 bases from V and 7 bases from J, with 15 bases between. The CDR3: CASSLSGRAGTQYF. The CDR3 DNA is TGTGCCAGCAGCTTGAGTGGGCGGGCCGGGACCCAGTACTTC.

CDR3: CASNTGAAGANVLTF. The CDR3 bases are TGTGCCAGTAATACGGGGGCTGCTGGGGCCAACGTCCTGACTTTC. The rearrangement uses TRBV19 and TRBJ2-6, with D perhaps assigned TRBD1 or TRBD2 (6 bases each). Trimming removed 7 bases from V and 2 bases from J, with 12 bases in between. Looked up from germline, CDR1 is LNHDA and CDR2 is SQIVND (reference sequence). The CDR3 covers 15 residues. The full variable domain, rest sourced from reference TRBV19 and TRBJ2-6, is DGGITQSPKYLFRKEGQNVTLSCEQNLNHDAMYWYRQDPGQGLRLIYYSQIVNDFQKGDIAEGYSVSREKKESFPLTVTSAQKNPTAFYLCASNTGAAGANVLTFGAGSRLTVL.

The J gene is TRBJ2-7, the V gene TRBV7-8; TRBD2 aligns across 7 bases. The V gene's germline CDR1 is SGHVS and CDR2 FQNEAQ. V gave up 2 bases and J gave up 5 bases; unmatched junction bases: 6. The CDR3 sequence is 14 residues long. CDR3 amino acids: CASSLRLAANEQYF. CDR3 nucleotides: TGTGCCAGCAGCTTACGGCTAGCGGCTAACGAGCAGTACTTC.

The J gene is TRBJ2-7, the V gene TRBV5-4; 10 bases match TRBD2. V lost 4 bases, J lost 3 bases, and 7 bases stayed unmatched. The CDR3 consists of 15 residues. Per the germline V gene, CDR1 is SGHNT and CDR2 is YYREEE (reference sequence). CDR3: CASSPRSGRFYEQYF. CDR3 DNA sequence: TGTGCCAGCAGCCCCCGTAGCGGGAGGTTCTACGAGCAGTACTTC. The full variable domain, with the rest looked up from reference TRBV5-4 and TRBJ2-7, is ETGVTQSPTHLIKTRGQQVTLRCSSQSGHNTVSWYQQALGQGPQFIFQYYREEENGRGNFPPRFSGLQFPNYSSELNVNALELDDSALYLCASSPRSGRFYEQYFGPGTRLTVT.

The V gene is TRBV14, the J gene TRBJ2-1, with TRBD2 identical over 11 bases. The germline V gene encodes CDR1 SGHDN and CDR2 FVKESK. The CDR3 totals 19 residues. Trimming took 0 bases from V and 14 from J; bases not matched to a gene: 21. CDR3 DNA: TGTGCCAGCAGCCAAGATCCCCTATCTGGTATTCTAGCGGGAGGAAGTGAGTTCTTC. As protein: CASSQDPLSGILAGGSEFF.

J is TRBJ2-6 and V is TRBV14; D gene ambiguous. CDR1 and CDR2 from the germline V gene are SGHDN and FVKESK. Trimming removed 4 bases at V and 0 bases at J, with 13 bases between. This CDR3 contains 17 residues. CDR3 amino acids: CASSPGRARSGANVLTF. The CDR3 DNA reads TGTGCCAGCAGCCCAGGTAGGGCCCGCTCTGGGGCCAACGTCCTGACTTTC. Full variable domain (missing parts from reference TRBV14 and TRBJ2-6): EAGVTQFPSHSVIEKGQTVTLRCDPISGHDNLYWYRRVMGKEIKFLLHFVKESKQDESGMPNNRFLAERTGGTYSTLKVQPAELEDSGVYFCASSPGRARSGANVLTFGAGSRLTVL.

The genes are TRBV5-1 and TRBJ1-2; a weak D match, TRBD1 (6 bases). This CDR3 is 13 amino acids long. Germline V gene sequence: CDR1 SGHRS, CDR2 YFSETQ. V gave up 0 bases and J gave up 8 bases, with 11 bases separating them. Here the CDR3 DNA reads TGCGCCAGCAGCTTGGTGCAGGGGTCAGGCTACACCTTC. Its translation: CASSLVQGSGYTF.

The genes are TRBV28 and TRBJ1-1; 7 bases are a match to TRBD1. Germline V gene sequence: CDR1 MDHEN, CDR2 SYDVKM. Trimming removed 4 bases from V and 3 bases from J; junction bases left unmatched: 5. The CDR3 spans 14 residues. CDR3 DNA sequence: TGTGCCAGCAGTTACGGACAGGACTACACTGAAGCTTTCTTT. As protein: CASSYGQDYTEAFF.

V usage is TRBV5-1 and J usage is TRBJ2-3; no clear D. V dropped 3 bases and J dropped 2 bases, with 10 bases sitting between them. Germline CDR1 is SGHRS and CDR2 is YFSETQ. The CDR3 contains 14 residues. CDR3 sequence reads: CASSYAAITDTQYF. CDR3 bases: TGCGCCAGCAGCTATGCGGCCATCACAGATACGCAGTATTTT.

The CDR3 DNA reads as TGTGCCAGCAACCCGACGGGAAACTACAATGAGCAGTTCTTC. It yields the protein CASNPTGNYNEQFF. V and J are TRBV6-6 and TRBJ2-1, with a tentative D call TRBD2 (5 bases). CDR3 size: 14 residues. CDR1 and CDR2 (germline): MNHNY, SVGAGI (reference sequence). V was clipped by 7 bases and J by 3 bases, with 13 bases between them.

V gene TRBV15 combines with J gene TRBJ2-7, with D possibly being TRBD1 or TRBD2 (5 bases each). CDR3 size: 12 residues. In germline, CDR1 is LNHNV, CDR2 YYDKDF (reference sequence). Trimming cost V 8 bases and J 2 bases, with 10 bases left between them. CDR3 loop: CATGDGAYEQYF. The CDR3 coding sequence is TGTGCCACCGGGGACGGAGCCTACGAGCAGTACTTC.

V and J are TRBV28 and TRBJ2-7; 7 bases align to TRBD1. V gave up 4 bases and J gave up 3 bases; unmatched junction bases: 6. This CDR3 is built from 14 residues. Germline-derived CDR1 and CDR2 are MDHEN and SYDVKM. The DNA for the CDR3 is TGTGCCAGCAGTTACTGGACAGGAATCTACGAGCAGTACTTC. Translated, it gives CASSYWTGIYEQYF.

The genes are TRBV28 and TRBJ2-2; no clear D. Per germline, CDR1 MDHEN and CDR2 SYDVKM. Trimming left V 4 bases short and J 0 bases short, with 15 bases between. The CDR3 is 17 residues long. The CDR3 is CASSSPTPISNTGELFF. In DNA, the CDR3 is TGTGCCAGCAGTTCCCCAACTCCGATCTCGAACACCGGGGAGCTGTTTTTT.